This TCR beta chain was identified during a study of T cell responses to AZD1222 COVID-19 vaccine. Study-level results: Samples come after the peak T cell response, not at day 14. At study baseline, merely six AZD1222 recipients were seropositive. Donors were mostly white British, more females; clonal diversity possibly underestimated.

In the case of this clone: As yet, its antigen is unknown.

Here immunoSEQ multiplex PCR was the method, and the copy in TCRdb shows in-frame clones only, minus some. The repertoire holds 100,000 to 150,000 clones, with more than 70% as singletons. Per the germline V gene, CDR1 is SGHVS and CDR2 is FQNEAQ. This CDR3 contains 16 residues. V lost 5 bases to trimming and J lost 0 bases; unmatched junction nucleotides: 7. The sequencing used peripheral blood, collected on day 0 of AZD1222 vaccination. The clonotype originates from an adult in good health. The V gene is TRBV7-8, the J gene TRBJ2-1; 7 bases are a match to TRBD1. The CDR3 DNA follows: TGTGCCAGCAGCACCCGACAGGGCCGCTCCTACAATGAGCAGTTCTTC. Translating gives CASSTRQGRSYNEQFF.